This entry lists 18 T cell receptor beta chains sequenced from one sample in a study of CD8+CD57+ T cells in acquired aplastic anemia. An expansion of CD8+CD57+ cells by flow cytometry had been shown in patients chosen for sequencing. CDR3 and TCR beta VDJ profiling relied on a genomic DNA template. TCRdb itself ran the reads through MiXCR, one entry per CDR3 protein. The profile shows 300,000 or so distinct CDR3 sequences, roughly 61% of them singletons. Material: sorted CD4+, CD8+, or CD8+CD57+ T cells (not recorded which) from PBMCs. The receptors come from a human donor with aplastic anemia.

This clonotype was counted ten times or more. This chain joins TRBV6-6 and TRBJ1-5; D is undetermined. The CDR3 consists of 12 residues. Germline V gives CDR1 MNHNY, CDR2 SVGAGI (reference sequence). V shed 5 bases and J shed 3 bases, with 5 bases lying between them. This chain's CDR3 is CASSVSNQPQHF. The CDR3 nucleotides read TGTGCCAGCAGTGTATCCAATCAGCCCCAGCATTTT.

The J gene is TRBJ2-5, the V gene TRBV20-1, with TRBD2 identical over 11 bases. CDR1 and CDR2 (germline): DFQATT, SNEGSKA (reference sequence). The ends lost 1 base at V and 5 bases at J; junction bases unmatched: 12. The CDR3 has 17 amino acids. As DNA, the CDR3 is TGCAGTGCTAGAGTGGGTCGGGTGTCTAGCGGGAGGGAGACCCAGTACTTC. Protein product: CSARVGRVSSGRETQYF.

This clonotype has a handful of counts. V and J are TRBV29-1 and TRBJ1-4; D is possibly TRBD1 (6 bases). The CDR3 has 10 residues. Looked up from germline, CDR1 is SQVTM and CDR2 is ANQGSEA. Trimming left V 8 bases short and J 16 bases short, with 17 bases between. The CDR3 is CSQEYNRAFF. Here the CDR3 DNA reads TGCAGCCAAGAGTACAACAGGGCGTTTTTT.

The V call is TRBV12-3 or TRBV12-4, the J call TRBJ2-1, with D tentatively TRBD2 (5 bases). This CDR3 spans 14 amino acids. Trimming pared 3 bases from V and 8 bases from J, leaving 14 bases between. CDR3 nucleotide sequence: TGTGCCAGCAGTTTCTCCGGGGTCGGGGATGAGCAGTTCTTC. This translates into CASSFSGVGDEQFF.

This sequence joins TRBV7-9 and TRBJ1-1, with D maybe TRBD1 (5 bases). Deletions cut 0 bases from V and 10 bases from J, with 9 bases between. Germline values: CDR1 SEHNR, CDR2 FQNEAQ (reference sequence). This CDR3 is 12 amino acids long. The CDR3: CASSLATGVAFF. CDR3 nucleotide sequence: TGTGCCAGCAGCTTAGCCACAGGAGTAGCTTTCTTT. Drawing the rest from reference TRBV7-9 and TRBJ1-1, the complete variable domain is DTGVSQNPRHKITKRGQNVTFRCDPISEHNRLYWYRQTLGQGPEFLTYFQNEAQLEKSRLLSDRFSAERPKGSFSTLEIQRTEQGDSAMYLCASSLATGVAFFGQGTRLTVV.

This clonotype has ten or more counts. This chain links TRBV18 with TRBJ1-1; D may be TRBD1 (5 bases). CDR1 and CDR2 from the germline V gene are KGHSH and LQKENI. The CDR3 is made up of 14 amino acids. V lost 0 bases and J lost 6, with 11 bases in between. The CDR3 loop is CASSPPWGRSEAFF. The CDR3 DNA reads TGTGCCAGCTCACCACCATGGGGGAGGTCTGAAGCTTTCTTT.

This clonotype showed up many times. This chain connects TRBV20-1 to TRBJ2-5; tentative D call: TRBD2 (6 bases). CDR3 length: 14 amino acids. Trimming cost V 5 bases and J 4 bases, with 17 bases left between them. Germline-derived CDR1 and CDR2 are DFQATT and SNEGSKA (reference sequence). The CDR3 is CSARAGSKGETQYF. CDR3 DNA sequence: TGCAGTGCTCGTGCCGGGAGTAAGGGAGAGACCCAGTACTTC.

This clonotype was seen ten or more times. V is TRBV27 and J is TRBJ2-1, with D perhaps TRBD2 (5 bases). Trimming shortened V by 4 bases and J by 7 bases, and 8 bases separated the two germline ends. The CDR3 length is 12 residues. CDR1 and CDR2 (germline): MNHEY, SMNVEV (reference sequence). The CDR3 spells CASSYTRNEQFF. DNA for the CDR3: TGTGCCAGCAGTTATACTAGGAATGAGCAGTTCTTC.

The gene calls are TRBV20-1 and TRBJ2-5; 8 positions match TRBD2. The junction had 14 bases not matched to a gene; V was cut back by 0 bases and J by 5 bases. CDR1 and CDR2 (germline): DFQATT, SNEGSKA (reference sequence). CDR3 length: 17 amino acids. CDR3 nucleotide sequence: TGCAGTGCTAGAGATTACAGGGAGCGGGGGTGGTTTGAGACCCAGTACTTC. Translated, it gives CSARDYRERGWFETQYF.

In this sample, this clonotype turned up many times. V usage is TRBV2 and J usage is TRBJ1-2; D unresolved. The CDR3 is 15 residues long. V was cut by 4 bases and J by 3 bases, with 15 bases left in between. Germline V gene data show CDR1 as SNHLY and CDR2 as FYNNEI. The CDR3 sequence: CASSASREAYYGYTF. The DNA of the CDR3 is TGTGCCAGCAGTGCATCTCGAGAGGCTTACTATGGCTACACCTTC.

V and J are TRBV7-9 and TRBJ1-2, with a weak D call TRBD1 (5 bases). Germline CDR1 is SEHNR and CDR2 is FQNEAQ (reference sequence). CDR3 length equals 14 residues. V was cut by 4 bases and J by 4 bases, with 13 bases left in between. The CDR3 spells CASSWAHRSYGYTF. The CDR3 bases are TGTGCCAGCAGCTGGGCGCACAGGTCCTATGGCTACACCTTC.

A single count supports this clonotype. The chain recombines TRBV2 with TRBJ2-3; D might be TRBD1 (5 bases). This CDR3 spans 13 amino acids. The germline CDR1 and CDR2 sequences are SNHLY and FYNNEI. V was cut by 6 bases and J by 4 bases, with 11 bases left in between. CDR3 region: CASRARQSDTQYF. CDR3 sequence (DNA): TGTGCCAGCAGAGCCCGACAGTCAGATACGCAGTATTTT. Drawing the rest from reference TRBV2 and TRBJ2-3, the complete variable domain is EPEVTQTPSHQVTQMGQEVILRCVPISNHLYFYWYRQILGQKVEFLVSFYNNEISEKSEIFDDQFSVERPDGSNFTLKIRSTKLEDSAMYFCASRARQSDTQYFGPGTRLTVL.

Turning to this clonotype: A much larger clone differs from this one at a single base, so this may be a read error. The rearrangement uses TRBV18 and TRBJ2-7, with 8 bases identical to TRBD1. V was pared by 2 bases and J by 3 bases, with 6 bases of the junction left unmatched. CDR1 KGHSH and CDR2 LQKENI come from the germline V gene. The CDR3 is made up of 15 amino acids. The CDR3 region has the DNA TGTGCCAGCTCACCATCGACAGGGGTGATCTACGAGCAGTACTTC. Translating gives CASSPSTGVIYEQYF.

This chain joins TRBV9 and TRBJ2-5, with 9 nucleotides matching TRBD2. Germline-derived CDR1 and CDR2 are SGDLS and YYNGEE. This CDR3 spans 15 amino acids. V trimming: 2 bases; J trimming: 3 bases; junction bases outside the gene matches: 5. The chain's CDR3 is CASSVWGLAEETQYF. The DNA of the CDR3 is TGTGCCAGCAGCGTGTGGGGACTAGCTGAAGAGACCCAGTACTTC.

DNA of the CDR3: TGCGCCAGCAGTGTGGCTCCCGGGGATACGCAGTATTTT. Translated: CASSVAPGDTQYF. This chain links TRBV5-1 with TRBJ2-3; D is uncertain. The CDR3 totals 13 residues. From germline, CDR1 is SGHRS and CDR2 YFSETQ. V dropped 5 bases and J dropped 6 bases, with 13 bases sitting between them.

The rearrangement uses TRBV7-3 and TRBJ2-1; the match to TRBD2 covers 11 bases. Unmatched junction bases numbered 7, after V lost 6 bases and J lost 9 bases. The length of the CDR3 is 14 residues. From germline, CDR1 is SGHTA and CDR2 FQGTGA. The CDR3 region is CASSSTSGAVEQFF. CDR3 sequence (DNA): TGTGCCAGCAGTTCGACTAGCGGGGCTGTTGAGCAGTTCTTC.

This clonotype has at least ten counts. The CDR3 DNA is TGTGCCAGCAGCGTAGAAGGCCTTGGAAACTATGGCTACACCTTC. It encodes CASSVEGLGNYGYTF. V usage is TRBV9 and J usage is TRBJ1-2; no clear D gene. The CDR3 spans 15 residues. Trimming removed 0 bases from V and 2 bases from J, with 11 bases in between. Germline CDR1 is SGDLS and CDR2 is YYNGEE.

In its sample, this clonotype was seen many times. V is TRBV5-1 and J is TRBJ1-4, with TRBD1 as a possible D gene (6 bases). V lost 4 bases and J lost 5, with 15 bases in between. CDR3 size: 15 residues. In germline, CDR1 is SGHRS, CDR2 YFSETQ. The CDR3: CASSTGQTLNEKLFF. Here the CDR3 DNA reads TGCGCCAGCAGCACCGGACAGACATTAAATGAAAAACTGTTTTTT.